Listed here is a single TCR beta chain. Enrolled through a virtual design, the participants were between roughly 18 and 100 years of age and came from around 25 US areas. Each recovered donor of Cohort 3 presented with two negative PCRs, clearance, or symptom resolution. Original handling: The authors estimated nucleated cell counts from reference gene primer amplification. Sequencing used immunoSEQ multiplex PCR; TCRdb keeps in-frame clones, though not all of them. D and trimming come from the DNA, and the V and J calls and clone size come from that table. The data contain 300,000 to 400,000 clones, around 90% of them singletons. This sample was taken from a study of blood T cell repertoires in COVID-19. The CDR3 loop spans 13 amino acids. V dropped 5 bases and J dropped 13; count of bases not matched to a gene: 7. Germline assignment: CDR1 SGHDN and CDR2 FVKESK.

Sequenced material: PBMCs or T cells enriched from blood (not recorded which). The clonotype comes from a man in his 60s who had recovered from COVID-19. V and J are TRBV14 and TRBJ2-1; 11 positions match TRBD2. Here the CDR3 reads CASSTRTSGSQFF. For the CDR3, the DNA is TGTGCCAGCAGCACCCGGACTAGCGGGTCCCAGTTCTTC.